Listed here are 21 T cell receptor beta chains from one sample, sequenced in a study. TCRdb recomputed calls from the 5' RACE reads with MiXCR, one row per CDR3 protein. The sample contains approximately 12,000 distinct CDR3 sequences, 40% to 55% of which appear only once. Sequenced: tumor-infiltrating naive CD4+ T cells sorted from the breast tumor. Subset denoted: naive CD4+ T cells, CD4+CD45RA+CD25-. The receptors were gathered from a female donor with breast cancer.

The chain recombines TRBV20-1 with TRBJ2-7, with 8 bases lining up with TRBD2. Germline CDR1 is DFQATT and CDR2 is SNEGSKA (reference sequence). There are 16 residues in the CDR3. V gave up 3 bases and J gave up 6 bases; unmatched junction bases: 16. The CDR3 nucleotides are TGCAGTGCTAGCACACCCGGGACTAGAGGGAGTGGCGAGCAGTACTTC. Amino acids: CSASTPGTRGSGEQYF.

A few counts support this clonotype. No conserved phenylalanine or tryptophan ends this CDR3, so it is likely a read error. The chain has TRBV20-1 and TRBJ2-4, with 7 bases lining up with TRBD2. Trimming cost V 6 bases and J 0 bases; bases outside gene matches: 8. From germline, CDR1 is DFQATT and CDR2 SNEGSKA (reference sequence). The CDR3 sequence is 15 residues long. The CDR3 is CSAKGDYTAKNIQYY. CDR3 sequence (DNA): TGCAGTGCCAAAGGGGACTACACAGCCAAAAACATTCAGTACTAC.

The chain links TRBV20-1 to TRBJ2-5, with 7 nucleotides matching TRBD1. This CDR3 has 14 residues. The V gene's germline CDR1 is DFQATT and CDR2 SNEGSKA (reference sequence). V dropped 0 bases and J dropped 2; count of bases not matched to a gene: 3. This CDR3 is CSARDWGQQETQYF. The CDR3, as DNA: TGCAGTGCTAGAGATTGGGGACAGCAAGAGACCCAGTACTTC.

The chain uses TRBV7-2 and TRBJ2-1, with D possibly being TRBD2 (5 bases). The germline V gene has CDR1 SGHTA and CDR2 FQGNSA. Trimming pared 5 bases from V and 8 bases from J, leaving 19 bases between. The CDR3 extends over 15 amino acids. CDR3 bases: TGTGCCAGCAGCAACTGGACTCCTGGAACCGATGAGCAGTTCTTC. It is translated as CASSNWTPGTDEQFF.

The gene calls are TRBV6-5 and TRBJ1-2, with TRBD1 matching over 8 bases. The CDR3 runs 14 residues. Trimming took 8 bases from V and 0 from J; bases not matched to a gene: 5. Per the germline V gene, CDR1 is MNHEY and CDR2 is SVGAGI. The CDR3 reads CASGGTGSNYGYTF. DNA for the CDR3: TGTGCCAGCGGGGGGACAGGATCTAACTATGGCTACACCTTC.

CDR3 region: CASSSDGAYEQYV. For the CDR3, the DNA is TGTGCCAGCAGCTCTGACGGAGCCTACGAGCAGTACGTC. The chain couples TRBV7-9 to TRBJ2-7; no reliable D call. V lost 4 bases, J lost 2 bases, and 9 bases lay in between. Germline lookup yields CDR1 SEHNR and CDR2 FQNEAQ (reference sequence). This CDR3 has 13 residues.

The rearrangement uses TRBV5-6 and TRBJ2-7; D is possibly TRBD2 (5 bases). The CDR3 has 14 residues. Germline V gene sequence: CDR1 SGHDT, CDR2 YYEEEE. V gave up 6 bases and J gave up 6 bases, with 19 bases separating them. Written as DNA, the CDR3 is TGTGCCAGCACCCTACTAGTTCCAAACGGCGAGCAGTACTTC. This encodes CASTLLVPNGEQYF.

CDR3 DNA sequence: TGCAGTGCTCGAGTGGGTACCTATGGCTACACCTTC. This translates into CSARVGTYGYTF. This sequence joins TRBV20-1 and TRBJ1-2; no reliable D call. The V gene's germline CDR1 is DFQATT and CDR2 SNEGSKA (reference sequence). CDR3 length: 12 residues. With 5 bases removed from V and 4 bases from J, the gap between germline ends came to 11 bases.

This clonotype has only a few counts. CDR3 nucleotides: TGTGCCAGCAGACTCGGGGCTTCCACTGAAGCTTTCTTT. This sequence encodes CASRLGASTEAFF. This sequence joins TRBV12-3 or TRBV12-4 and TRBJ1-1, with D tentatively TRBD1 (5 bases). Trimming left V 6 bases short and J 4 bases short, with 12 bases between. The CDR3 has 13 residues.

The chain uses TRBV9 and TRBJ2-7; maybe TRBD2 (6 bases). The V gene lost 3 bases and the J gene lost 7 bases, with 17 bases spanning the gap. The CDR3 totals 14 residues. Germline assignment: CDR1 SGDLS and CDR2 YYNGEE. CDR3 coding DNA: TGTGCCAGCAGCGGCTCCCCGGGAGCAAGGGAGCAGTACTTC. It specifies CASSGSPGAREQYF.

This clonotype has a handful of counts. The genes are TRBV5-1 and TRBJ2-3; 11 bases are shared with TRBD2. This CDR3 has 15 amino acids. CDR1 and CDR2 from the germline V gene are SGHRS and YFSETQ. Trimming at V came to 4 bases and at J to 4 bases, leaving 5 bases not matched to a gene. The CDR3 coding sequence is TGCGCCAGCAGCCCTCTAGCGGGAGGTGCAGATACGCAGTATTTT. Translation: CASSPLAGGADTQYF. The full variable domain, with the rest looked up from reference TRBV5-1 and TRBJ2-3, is KAGVTQTPRYLIKTRGQQVTLSCSPISGHRSVSWYQQTPGQGLQFLFEYFSETQRNKGNFPGRFSGRQFSNSRSEMNVSTLELGDSALYLCASSPLAGGADTQYFGPGTRLTVL.

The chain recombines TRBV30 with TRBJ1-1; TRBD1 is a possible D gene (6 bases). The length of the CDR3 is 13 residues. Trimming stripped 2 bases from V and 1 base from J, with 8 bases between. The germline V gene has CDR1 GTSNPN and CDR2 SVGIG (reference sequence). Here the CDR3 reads CAWSQDRNTEAFF. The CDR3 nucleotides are TGTGCCTGGAGTCAGGACAGGAACACTGAAGCTTTCTTT.

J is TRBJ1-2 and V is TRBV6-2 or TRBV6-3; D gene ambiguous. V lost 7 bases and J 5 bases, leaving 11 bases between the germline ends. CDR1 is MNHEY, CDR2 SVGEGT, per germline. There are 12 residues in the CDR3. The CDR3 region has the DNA TGTGCCAGCAAGGGCCCTCTGTATGGCTACACCTTC. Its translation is CASKGPLYGYTF.

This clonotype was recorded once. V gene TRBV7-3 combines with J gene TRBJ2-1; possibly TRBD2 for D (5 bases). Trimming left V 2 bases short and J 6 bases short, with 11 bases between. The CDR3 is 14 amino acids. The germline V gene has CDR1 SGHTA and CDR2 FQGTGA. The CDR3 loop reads CASSLADWGNEQFF. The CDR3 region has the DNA TGTGCCAGCAGCTTAGCGGACTGGGGCAATGAGCAGTTCTTC. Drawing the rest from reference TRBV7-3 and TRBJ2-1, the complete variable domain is GAGVSQTPSNKVTEKGKYVELRCDPISGHTALYWYRQSLGQGPEFLIYFQGTGAADDSGLPNDRFFAVRPEGSVSTLKIQRTERGDSAVYLCASSLADWGNEQFFGPGTRLTVL.

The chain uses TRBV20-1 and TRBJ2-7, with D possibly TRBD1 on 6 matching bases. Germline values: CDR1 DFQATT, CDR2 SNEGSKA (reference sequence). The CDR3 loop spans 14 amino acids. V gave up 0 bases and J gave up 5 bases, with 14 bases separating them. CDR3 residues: CSARDGVGAHEQYV. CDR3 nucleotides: TGCAGTGCTAGAGATGGGGTGGGGGCCCACGAGCAGTACGTC.

CDR3 DNA: TGCAGCGTTAGAATGGGTGGGACTAGCGGAACCAATGAGCAGTTCTTC. Its protein is CSVRMGGTSGTNEQFF. The chain couples TRBV29-1 to TRBJ2-1, with 11 bases identical to TRBD2. The V gene end was trimmed by 5 bases and the J gene end by 6 bases; junction bases not matched to a gene: 12. The germline gives CDR1 SQVTM, CDR2 ANQGSEA. This CDR3 region has 16 residues.

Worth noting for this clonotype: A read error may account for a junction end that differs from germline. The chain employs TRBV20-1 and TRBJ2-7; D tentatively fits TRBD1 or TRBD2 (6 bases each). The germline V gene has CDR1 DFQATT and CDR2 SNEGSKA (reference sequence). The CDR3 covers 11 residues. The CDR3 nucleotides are TGCAGTGCTAGTTCCGGGACTCTCAGGGGCTTC. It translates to CSASSGTLRGF.

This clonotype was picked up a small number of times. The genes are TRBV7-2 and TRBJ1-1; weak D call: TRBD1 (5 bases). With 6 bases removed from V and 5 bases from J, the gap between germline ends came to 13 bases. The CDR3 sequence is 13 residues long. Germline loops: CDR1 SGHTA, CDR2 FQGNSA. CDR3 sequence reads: CASRVLGGTEAFF. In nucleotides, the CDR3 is TGTGCCAGCAGGGTGTTGGGGGGGACTGAAGCTTTCTTT.

The CDR3 DNA sequence: TGCGCCAGCAGCCGAGGGGGTTATTCTAGCGGGAGCCACGAGCAGTACTTC. The encoded protein is CASSRGGYSSGSHEQYF. V usage is TRBV5-1 and J usage is TRBJ2-7, with 10 bases lining up with TRBD2. The CDR3 has 17 amino acids. The junction had 15 bases not matched to a gene; V was cut back by 4 bases and J by 5 bases. From germline, CDR1 is SGHRS and CDR2 YFSETQ.

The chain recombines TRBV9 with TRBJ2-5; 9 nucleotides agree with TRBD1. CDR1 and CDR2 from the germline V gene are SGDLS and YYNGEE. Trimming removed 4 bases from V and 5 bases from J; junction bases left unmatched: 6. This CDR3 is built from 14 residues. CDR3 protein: CASSPGQGWETQYF. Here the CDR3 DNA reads TGTGCCAGCAGCCCGGGACAGGGATGGGAGACCCAGTACTTC.

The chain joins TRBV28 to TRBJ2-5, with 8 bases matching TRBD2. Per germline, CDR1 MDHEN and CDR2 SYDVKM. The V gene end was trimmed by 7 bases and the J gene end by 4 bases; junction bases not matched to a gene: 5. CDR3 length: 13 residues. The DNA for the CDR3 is TGTGCCAGCACCCGGACTAGCTTAGAGACCCAGTACTTC. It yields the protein CASTRTSLETQYF. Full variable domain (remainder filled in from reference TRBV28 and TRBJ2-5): DVKVTQSSRYLVKRTGEKVFLECVQDMDHENMFWYRQDPGLGLRLIYFSYDVKMKEKGDIPEGYSVSREKKERFSLILESASTNQTSMYLCASTRTSLETQYFGPGTRLLVL.